These 3 T cell receptor beta chains came from one sample sequenced in a study of Ad26.COV2.S vaccination and SARS-CoV-2 variants. Clones were read by immunoSEQ multiplex PCR, and TCRdb kept only the in-frame ones, dropping some. The sample lists over 400,000 clones, 92% seen once, with about 1.7% in the top ten. Specified treatment: some 19 received Ad26.COV2.S at low or high dose, single or two shots; 5 received placebo; per-sample allocation not given. Specimens were obtained on day 63 following the first vaccine or placebo injection. Sequenced material: peripheral blood, taken in a trial of Ad26.COV2.S vaccine versus placebo. The receptors stem from a person aged 18-60 years who received the Ad26.COV2.S COVID-19 vaccine or a placebo.

V is TRBV14 and J is TRBJ1-1; no reliable D call. Looked up from germline, CDR1 is SGHDN and CDR2 is FVKESK. Trimming left V 3 bases short and J 1 base short, with 6 bases between. The CDR3 has 13 residues. The CDR3 here is CASSQLKNTEAFF. The CDR3 DNA sequence: TGTGCCAGCAGCCAGCTCAAGAACACTGAAGCTTTCTTT.

The rearrangement uses TRBV19 and TRBJ2-1; 9 positions match TRBD2. Germline CDR1 reads LNHDA; CDR2 reads SQIVND (reference sequence). The length of the CDR3 is 15 residues. The junction had 8 bases not matched to a gene; V was cut back by 2 bases and J by 9 bases. CDR3 in DNA: TGTGCCAGTAGTATACGCGGGGGGGCCTTAGGTGAGCAGTTCTTC. Translation: CASSIRGGALGEQFF.

The rearrangement links TRBV6-7 to TRBJ2-3; D might be TRBD2 (6 bases). TRBV6-7 is an open reading frame, and its role is uncertain. The CDR3 length is 14 residues. The V end lost 2 bases, the J end lost 6 bases, and 12 bases lay between the germline ends. CDR3 sequence: CASSYVGGRDTQYF. CDR3 DNA sequence: TGTGCCAGCAGTTACGTGGGGGGTAGGGATACGCAGTATTTT.